The rows below give T cell receptor beta chains drawn from one sample of a study of T-cell memory formation after mild COVID-19. Each CDR3 protein gets one entry after TCRdb re-called the 5' RACE reads with MiXCR. The sample includes approximately 570,000 distinct CDR3 sequences, about 20% of them seen just once. The sequencing sample was made of PBMCs or a T cell subset sorted from them (not recorded which). The receptors were sampled from an adult woman who had mild COVID-19 (a few samples of this study predate the infection). Cell type and time point are not known. CDR3s include the opening cysteine and the closing phenylalanine or tryptophan. Each record gives: clone size, J gene, V gene, D gene, CDR3 protein, CDR3 DNA. The D gene is left open where the match is weak. Clone sizes are given selectively: once, few, many, or a class where the clone is expanded.

size: .
J: TRBJ1-1
V: TRBV29-1
D: .
CDR3: CSVEGGQAEAFF
DNA: TGCAGCGTTGAAGGCGGGCAGGCGGAAGCTTTCTTT

size: .
J: TRBJ2-6
V: TRBV12-2
D: .
CDR3: CASRSGKIKSGIGAGANVLTF
DNA: TGTGCAAGTCGCTCAGGGAAGATTAAAAGCGGCATTGGCGCCGGGGCCAACGTCCTGACTTTC

size: few
J: TRBJ1-1
V: TRBV19
D: .
CDR3: CASSIDRIMNTEAFF
DNA: TGTGCCAGTAGTATAGACAGAATCATGAACACTGAAGCTTTCTTT

size: few
J: TRBJ2-1
V: TRBV28
D: TRBD2
CDR3: CASSSPRGLAGRNEQFF
DNA: TGTGCCAGCAGTTCTCCCCGGGGGCTAGCGGGGCGGAATGAGCAGTTCTTC

size: .
J: TRBJ1-3
V: TRBV30
D: .
CDR3: CAWSIGSGNTIYF
DNA: TGTGCCTGGAGTATAGGATCTGGAAACACCATATATTTT

size: few
J: TRBJ2-7
V: TRBV12-3/TRBV12-4
D: .
CDR3: CASSLVTAYEQYF
DNA: TGTGCCAGCAGTTTAGTTACAGCCTACGAGCAGTACTTC

size: .
J: TRBJ2-7
V: TRBV7-8
D: .
CDR3: CASSAQGWGGRYEQYF
DNA: TGTGCCAGCAGCGCCCAGGGTTGGGGGGGCCGGTACGAGCAGTACTTC

size: few
J: TRBJ1-5
V: TRBV19
D: TRBD1
CDR3: CASSATQGARARQPQHF
DNA: TGTGCCAGTAGTGCAACACAGGGGGCGCGGGCCCGTCAGCCCCAGCATTTT

size: many
J: TRBJ1-2
V: TRBV12-3/TRBV12-4
D: TRBD1
CDR3: CASSRPGDRGWVSSNYGYTF
DNA: TGTGCCAGCAGCCGTCCCGGGGACAGGGGGTGGGTCTCGTCCAACTATGGCTACACCTTC

size: .
J: TRBJ1-4
V: TRBV12-3/TRBV12-4
D: .
CDR3: CASSFRGRGNEKLFF
DNA: TGTGCCAGCAGTTTCAGGGGTCGGGGTAATGAAAAACTGTTTTTT

size: .
J: TRBJ2-1
V: TRBV5-1
D: .
CDR3: CASSTLGRYEQFF
DNA: TGCGCCAGCAGCACCCTCGGACGGTATGAGCAGTTCTTC

size: many
J: TRBJ2-5
V: TRBV24-1
D: TRBD1
CDR3: CATRDRDYQETQYF
DNA: TGTGCCACCAGGGACAGGGATTACCAAGAGACCCAGTACTTC

size: .
J: TRBJ2-5
V: TRBV20-1
D: .
CDR3: CSAPLGGTQYF
DNA: TGCAGTGCTCCCCTAGGGGGGACCCAGTACTTC

size: few
J: TRBJ1-2
V: TRBV25-1
D: .
CDR3: CASSERVGGYTF
DNA: TGTGCCAGCAGTGAAAGGGTAGGAGGCTACACCTTC

size: few
J: TRBJ1-5
V: TRBV2
D: .
CDR3: CASSSGAGNQPQHF
DNA: TGTGCCAGCAGTTCCGGCGCTGGCAATCAGCCCCAGCATTTT

size: .
J: TRBJ2-1
V: TRBV29-1
D: TRBD1
CDR3: CSAGTGHNEQFF
DNA: TGCAGCGCTGGGACAGGGCATAATGAGCAGTTCTTC

size: many
J: TRBJ2-7
V: TRBV10-3
D: TRBD1
CDR3: CAISGRTGDYEQYF
DNA: TGTGCCATCAGCGGACGGACAGGGGACTACGAGCAGTACTTC

size: many
J: TRBJ2-7
V: TRBV7-9
D: .
CDR3: CASSPPRSYEQYF
DNA: TGTGCCAGCAGCCCCCCCCGGTCCTACGAGCAGTACTTC

size: few
J: TRBJ2-1
V: TRBV5-1
D: TRBD2
CDR3: CASSFLAGGPGANEQFF
DNA: TGCGCCAGCAGCTTTTTAGCGGGAGGGCCGGGAGCCAATGAGCAGTTCTTC

size: .
J: TRBJ2-7
V: TRBV7-9
D: TRBD1
CDR3: CASSQTGTGHEQYF
DNA: TGTGCCAGCAGCCAAACAGGGACAGGCCATGAGCAGTACTTC

size: .
J: TRBJ2-2
V: TRBV20-1
D: TRBD2
CDR3: CSARDSLAGDTGELFF
DNA: TGCAGTGCTAGAGATTCCCTAGCGGGAGACACCGGGGAGCTGTTTTTT

size: few
J: TRBJ1-1
V: TRBV4-2
D: .
CDR3: CASSQVDKGDTEAFF
DNA: TGTGCCAGCAGCCAAGTTGATAAGGGGGACACTGAAGCTTTCTTT

size: .
J: TRBJ2-3
V: TRBV3-1
D: .
CDR3: CASSQTQARVSRWTDTQYF
DNA: TGTGCCAGCAGCCAGACCCAAGCGCGAGTTTCGAGGTGGACAGATACGCAGTATTTT

size: many
J: TRBJ2-3
V: TRBV3-1
D: TRBD2
CDR3: CASSRGGLAGGYTDTQYF
DNA: TGTGCCAGCAGCCGGGGAGGACTAGCGGGGGGGTACACAGATACGCAGTATTTT

size: few
J: TRBJ2-3
V: TRBV12-3/TRBV12-4
D: .
CDR3: CASSPHRRYTDTQYF
DNA: TGTGCCAGCAGTCCCCACCGACGGTACACAGATACGCAGTATTTT

size: .
J: TRBJ2-1
V: TRBV9
D: .
CDR3: CASSIRDGYNEQFF
DNA: TGTGCCAGCAGCATAAGGGACGGGTACAATGAGCAGTTCTTC

size: few
J: TRBJ2-1
V: TRBV6-5
D: .
CDR3: CASSYSRGMSAYNEQFF
DNA: TGTGCCAGCAGTTACTCGAGAGGGATGAGCGCCTACAATGAGCAGTTCTTC

size: few
J: TRBJ2-3
V: TRBV5-5
D: .
CDR3: CASSLAWGQGDTQYF
DNA: TGTGCCAGCAGCTTGGCCTGGGGACAAGGCGATACGCAGTATTTT

size: few
J: TRBJ2-1
V: TRBV27
D: .
CDR3: CASSLTRLENEQFF
DNA: TGTGCCAGCAGTTTGACTAGACTCGAGAATGAGCAGTTCTTC

size: .
J: TRBJ2-1
V: TRBV20-1
D: .
CDR3: CSARGGGKVEQFF
DNA: TGCAGTGCTAGAGGAGGAGGGAAGGTTGAGCAGTTCTTC

size: few
J: TRBJ2-2
V: TRBV6-2/TRBV6-3
D: .
CDR3: CASSPEFLLDTGELFF
DNA: TGTGCCAGCAGCCCCGAATTCCTGTTGGACACCGGGGAGCTGTTTTTT

size: .
J: TRBJ2-7
V: TRBV3-1
D: TRBD2
CDR3: CASSQRGGGAKQYF
DNA: TGTGCCAGCAGCCAGCGGGGGGGCGGTGCAAAGCAGTACTTC

size: few
J: TRBJ2-2
V: TRBV7-2
D: .
CDR3: CASSFSSVGELFF
DNA: TGTGCCAGCAGCTTCTCTAGCGTGGGGGAGCTGTTTTTT

size: few
J: TRBJ2-3
V: TRBV5-1
D: TRBD2
CDR3: CASSLGLAGGSTDTQYF
DNA: TGCGCCAGCAGCTTGGGACTAGCGGGAGGTAGCACAGATACGCAGTATTTT

size: .
J: TRBJ1-1
V: TRBV5-5
D: .
CDR3: CASSVLQGGGTEAFF
DNA: TGTGCCAGCAGCGTACTCCAGGGAGGGGGCACTGAAGCTTTCTTT

size: few
J: TRBJ1-2
V: TRBV10-3
D: TRBD1
CDR3: CAISENPDRVLDYGYTF
DNA: TGTGCCATCAGTGAAAATCCGGACAGGGTTCTCGACTATGGCTACACCTTC

size: few
J: TRBJ2-1
V: TRBV7-2
D: .
CDR3: CASSLPGLQEEFF
DNA: TGTGCCAGCAGCTTGCCCGGTCTTCAGGAGGAGTTCTTC

size: .
J: TRBJ2-4
V: TRBV5-5
D: .
CDR3: CASSLSGWNIQYF
DNA: TGTGCCAGCAGCTTGAGTGGATGGAACATTCAGTACTTC

size: .
J: TRBJ2-1
V: TRBV29-1
D: .
CDR3: CSVDGGWGNEQFF
DNA: TGCAGCGTTGACGGGGGATGGGGCAATGAGCAGTTCTTC

size: .
J: TRBJ1-4
V: TRBV6-5
D: .
CDR3: CASSYSQRNEKLFF
DNA: TGTGCCAGCAGTTACTCCCAGAGGAATGAAAAACTGTTTTTT

size: few
J: TRBJ2-3
V: TRBV7-8
D: TRBD2
CDR3: CASSLSGGRASWTDTQYF
DNA: TGTGCCAGCAGCTTAAGTGGCGGGAGGGCCTCGTGGACAGATACGCAGTATTTT

size: few
J: TRBJ2-7
V: TRBV7-3
D: TRBD1
CDR3: CASSLTLGQGKNEQYF
DNA: TGTGCCAGCAGCTTAACGCTGGGACAGGGTAAAAACGAGCAGTACTTC

size: .
J: TRBJ2-5
V: TRBV23-1
D: .
CDR3: CASSHSELTKGETQYF
DNA: TGCGCCAGCAGTCACTCGGAACTTACCAAGGGGGAGACCCAGTACTTC

size: .
J: TRBJ2-1
V: TRBV7-8
D: TRBD1
CDR3: CASSSGTGVNEQFF
DNA: TGTGCCAGCAGCTCCGGGACAGGGGTGAATGAGCAGTTCTTC